This TCR beta chain is from a study of blood T cell repertoires in COVID-19. Across the whole study: The United States, Italy and Spain provided the acute and convalescent COVID-19 samples. T cells, B-cell-depleted T cells, or PBMCs provided the cDNA or gDNA that served as material.

Methods used by the authors: Amplification from reference gene primers served as the basis for estimated nucleated cell counts. The table came from immunoSEQ multiplex PCR; TCRdb's copy has only in-frame clones and leaves some out. V, J and clone size are those of that table, while D and trimming were read from the DNA. The sample yields hundreds of thousands of clones, more than 70% seen once. Seattle cases were enrolled at active infection and followed longitudinally. Between the trimmed V and J ends, which lost 2 bases and 8 bases, there was a span of 10 bases. The CDR3 contains 13 residues. Germline V gene data show CDR1 as SGHNT and CDR2 as YYREEE (reference sequence).

The clonotype was recovered from a young woman with COVID-19, enrolled during active disease. The source material was peripheral blood. The V and J genes are TRBV5-4 and TRBJ1-4, with TRBD1 as a possible D gene (5 bases). The DNA for the CDR3 is TGTGCCAGCAGCTTCGGGGGTGGCGAAAAACTGTTTTTT. Translating gives CASSFGGGEKLFF.